One sample yielded the 5 T cell receptor beta chains listed below, sequenced in a study of T cell repertoires in cytomegalovirus infection. TCRdb redid the calling of the reads with MiXCR, one entry per CDR3 protein. The sample includes about 110,000 distinct CDR3 sequences, 25% to 30% seen only once; the top ten take roughly 77%. These receptors lack a known antigen. Sample: CD8+ T cells from cultured PBMCs, taken from culture after CMV antigen stimulation. The origin of the receptors is a human donor in good health (CMV status not recorded). Some clones in this sample may be carry-over from other donors' samples.

The rearrangement links TRBV27 to TRBJ2-1; D call uncertain. V was pared by 3 bases and J by 7 bases, with 10 bases between. The CDR3 spans 13 residues. The germline gives CDR1 MNHEY, CDR2 SMNVEV (reference sequence). DNA of the CDR3: TGTGCCAGCAGTTTGAGGCCCCTAAATGAGCAGTTCTTC. Translation: CASSLRPLNEQFF.

Ten or more counts support this clonotype. The CDR3 nucleotides are TGTGCCAGCAGCTCAGGGACAGGTCGATTCGAGCAGTACTTC. This sequence encodes CASSSGTGRFEQYF. The chain is built from TRBV7-9 and TRBJ2-7; 8 positions agree with TRBD1. This CDR3 spans 14 amino acids. V gave up 4 bases and J gave up 6 bases; unmatched junction bases: 8. The germline gives CDR1 SEHNR, CDR2 FQNEAQ (reference sequence).

The genes are TRBV19 and TRBJ1-1; D is uncertain. Trimming stripped 0 bases from V and 1 base from J, with 6 bases between. This CDR3 has 14 amino acids. Looked up from germline, CDR1 is LNHDA and CDR2 is SQIVND (reference sequence). The CDR3 nucleotides are TGTGCCAGTAGTATAGATGAGACGAACACTGAAGCTTTCTTT. Its translation: CASSIDETNTEAFF. Full variable domain (rest looked up from reference TRBV19 and TRBJ1-1): DGGITQSPKYLFRKEGQNVTLSCEQNLNHDAMYWYRQDPGQGLRLIYYSQIVNDFQKGDIAEGYSVSREKKESFPLTVTSAQKNPTAFYLCASSIDETNTEAFFGQGTRLTVV.

The chain combines TRBV2 with TRBJ2-5; D possibly matches TRBD1 or TRBD2 (6 bases each). V was cut by 9 bases and J by 0 bases, with 11 bases left in between. This CDR3 has 13 amino acids. CDR1 is SNHLY and CDR2 is FYNNEI in the germline V gene. CDR3 DNA sequence: TGTGCCAGGGGGGGCGGGTACCAAGAGACCCAGTACTTC. Translated, it gives CARGGGYQETQYF.

This clonotype was seen a few times. The chain links TRBV27 to TRBJ1-2, with 8 bases identical to TRBD1. The V gene's germline CDR1 is MNHEY and CDR2 SMNVEV (reference sequence). The CDR3 sequence is 16 residues long. V shed 2 bases, J shed 4 bases, and the junction held 9 bases outside the gene matches. CDR3 sequence: CASSLIPGTGSYGYTF. The CDR3 DNA reads as TGTGCCAGCAGTTTAATCCCCGGGACAGGCTCCTATGGCTACACCTTC.